The 3 T cell receptor beta chains reported below all come from one sample, sequenced in a study of blood T cell repertoires in COVID-19. Libraries were prepared by immunoSEQ multiplex PCR; TCRdb keeps only in-frame clonotypes and omits some of them. The table shows about 380,000 clones, with about 80% occurring only once. The sequencing input was peripheral blood. All receptors derive from a human donor with acute or convalescent COVID-19. The donor label of this sample is uncertain.

The chain has TRBV2 and TRBJ2-1; D uncertain. Trimming pared 5 bases from V and 5 bases from J, leaving 7 bases between. CDR3 length: 12 residues. Germline V CDR1 and CDR2: SNHLY, FYNNEI. The CDR3 region is CASSTYHNEQFF. For the CDR3, the DNA is TGTGCCAGCAGTACCTACCACAATGAGCAGTTCTTC. The complete variable domain, with remaining parts taken from reference TRBV2 and TRBJ2-1, reads EPEVTQTPSHQVTQMGQEVILRCVPISNHLYFYWYRQILGQKVEFLVSFYNNEISEKSEIFDDQFSVERPDGSNFTLKIRSTKLEDSAMYFCASSTYHNEQFFGPGTRLTVL.

A remark on this clone: This same CDR3 is encoded by further DNA sequences in the sample. This chain connects TRBV5-1 to TRBJ1-1, with D unclear. Between the trimmed V and J ends, which lost 0 bases and 4 bases, there was a span of 7 bases. Germline loops: CDR1 SGHRS, CDR2 YFSETQ. The CDR3 runs 13 residues. CDR3 in amino acids: CASSLDRGTEAFF. CDR3 DNA: TGCGCCAGCAGCTTGGACCGGGGCACTGAAGCTTTCTTT.

This clone was seen only once. The gene calls are TRBV5-1 and TRBJ1-2; TRBD1 agrees at 7 bases. The CDR3 contains 13 residues. V shed 3 bases, J shed 5 bases, and the junction held 4 bases outside the gene matches. Germline CDR1 is SGHRS and CDR2 is YFSETQ. The CDR3 is CASSYYRGYGYTF. CDR3 DNA sequence: TGCGCCAGCAGCTATTACAGGGGTTATGGCTACACCTTC.